The 4 T cell receptor beta chains listed next were all sequenced from one sample in a study of CD8+ T cells in alopecia areata. Reverse transcription of extracted RNA yielded cDNA, which provided the sequencing template. Some clones are missing from TCRdb's copy, which holds only in-frame ones; the method was immunoSEQ multiplex PCR. The sample includes roughly 180,000 clones, 53% seen only once; the top ten take about 10%. Noted treatment: oral pan-JAK inhibitor, 5-10 mg twice daily. This specimen was CD8+ T cells sorted from blood, taken at week 24, from a patient treated with tofacitinib. The receptors derive from a human donor with alopecia areata.

The rearrangement links TRBV30 to TRBJ2-5, with 8 bases lining up with TRBD2. V lost 3 bases, J lost 4 bases, and 7 bases stayed unmatched. The V gene's germline CDR1 is GTSNPN and CDR2 SVGIG (reference sequence). The length of the CDR3 is 14 residues. In DNA, the CDR3 is TGTGCCTGGAGGCACCGGGGGGGCCGAGAGACCCAGTACTTC. It encodes CAWRHRGGRETQYF.

This clone came up a few times. CDR3 protein: CATSRDLRGETQYF. CDR3 bases: TGTGCCACCAGCAGAGATCTTAGGGGAGAGACCCAGTACTTC. This sequence joins TRBV15 and TRBJ2-5; the D gene is possibly TRBD1 (5 bases). The CDR3 loop spans 14 amino acids. Germline V CDR1 and CDR2: LNHNV, YYDKDF (reference sequence). Trimming stripped 0 bases from V and 4 bases from J, with 9 bases between.

The genes are TRBV23-1 and TRBJ2-7; D may correspond to TRBD1 or TRBD2 (5 bases each). TRBV23-1 is placed among ORFs of uncertain function. V lost 4 bases and J lost 5, with 15 bases in between. The length of the CDR3 is 14 residues. CDR3 in amino acids: CASSPRGVGDEQYF. The CDR3 bases are TGCGCCAGCAGTCCTAGGGGAGTCGGGGACGAGCAGTACTTC.

This chain joins TRBV29-1 and TRBJ2-1; either TRBD1 or TRBD2 may supply D (6 bases each). V dropped 6 bases and J dropped 0 bases, with 21 bases sitting between them. CDR3 length: 17 residues. Germline CDR1 and CDR2: SQVTM and ANQGSEA. For the CDR3, the DNA is TGCAGCGTCCGCGGGGACGACAGGAAAAGCTCCTACAATGAGCAGTTCTTC. It is translated as CSVRGDDRKSSYNEQFF.